This T cell receptor beta chain was recorded in a study of cytomegalovirus exposure and HLA in healthy donors. Study findings and constraints: Three CMV-associated chains were confirmed in vitro to be specific for CMV antigens. As a later analysis showed, several of the most significant clusters appeared to be linked to common viral pathogens. What was likely a sequencing artifact was a cluster of highly shared sequence variants.

Amplification used 60 Vbeta primers and 13 Jbeta primers. Libraries were prepared by immunoSEQ multiplex PCR; TCRdb keeps only in-frame clonotypes and omits some of them. The table records around 130,000 clones, about four fifths of them present only once. Each donor's status was that of a healthy bone marrow donor. This clone was recorded a few times. Its antigen is as yet unknown. The CDR3 contains 13 residues. Germline values: CDR1 MNHEY, CDR2 SVGAGI. With 6 bases clipped from V and 4 bases from J, the junction kept 3 bases outside the gene matches. The chain is built from TRBV6-5 and TRBJ2-7, with 10 bases matching TRBD2. Sequencing used PBMCs. The clonotype originates from a woman between 40 and 50 years old in good health and CMV-seronegative. CDR3 DNA sequence: TGTGCCAGCAGGCTTAGCGGGGGGTACGAGCAGTACTTC. The encoded protein is CASRLSGGYEQYF.